This T cell receptor beta chain was captured in a study of OX40 agonist ivuxolimab in advanced cancers. Study in general: Patients were infused with ivuxolimab every 2 weeks at 0.01 to 10 mg/kg. It was permissible to have had prior anti-PD-1, anti-PD-L1 or anti-CTLA-4 therapy, and less than 45% had some. Partial responses were seen in three patients, one with hepatocellular carcinoma and two with cutaneous melanoma.

Data came from immunoSEQ multiplex PCR; TCRdb stores just in-frame clones and leaves some out. Among 7,000 to 9,500 clones, about 90% were seen once, and the ten largest hold roughly 30%. Trimming at V came to 5 bases and at J to 1 base, leaving 5 bases not matched to a gene. CDR1 and CDR2 from the germline V gene are SGHVS and FQNEAQ. This CDR3 comprises 16 residues. V and J are TRBV7-8 and TRBJ1-4; 9 nucleotides line up with TRBD1. This TCR was sampled from an adult with an advanced solid tumor such as melanoma, head and neck, liver or kidney cancer. Sequences were derived from CD4+ or CD8+ T cells sorted from blood, sampled in a trial of the OX40 agonist ivuxolimab. As DNA, the CDR3 is TGTGCCAGCAGCATAAGGACAGGGGTAACTAATGAAAAACTGTTTTTT. This codes for CASSIRTGVTNEKLFF.